This T cell receptor beta chain was recorded in a study of vaccination and CD4 T cells after COVID-19. Sequencing of the DNA from cultured CD4+ T cells was carried out with the Oncomine TCR Beta short-read assay. TCRdb ran MiXCR on the PCR reads and lists one entry per CDR3 protein. The sample has approximately 17,000 distinct CDR3 sequences, roughly 60% seen once. Trimming took off 4 bases at V and 7 bases at J, with 11 bases between the two ends. Germline V gives CDR1 SNHLY, CDR2 FYNNEI. The length of the CDR3 is 14 residues. As for treatment: approximately nine-day PBMC culture with coronavirus spike peptide pools or control peptides (ViraFEST assay). Following expansion of antigen-specific T cells with peptide pools, ViraFEST then sequenced TCRs. With regard to this clonotype: Its cognate antigen is unknown.

This chain joins TRBV2 and TRBJ1-6; unclear D gene. The sequence came from a human donor who had recovered from COVID-19. The sample in question was CD4+ T cells from blood, cultured in vitro, obtained before SARS-CoV-2 vaccination. The CDR3 is CASSGRQANSPLHF. The CDR3, as DNA: TGTGCCAGCAGTGGCAGGCAAGCAAATTCACCCCTCCACTTT.